Below, 8 T cell receptor beta chains from the same sample are listed, as sequenced in a study of post-analysis software for immune sequencing data (dated by TCRdb to about 2015). No antigen is known for these receptors. Overall study outcomes, separate from this receptor: Significantly higher frequencies in patients than in controls were found for five or six TRBV segments, including TRBV5-6, TRBV5-1 and TRBV20-1.

Library prep was done by PCR. TCRdb shows the sequencer as Illumina HiSeq 2500. To reduce PCR and sequencing biases, unique molecular identifiers were incorporated into the TCR beta cDNA libraries. TCRdb handled the public reads itself, with Q25 trimming in fastp and clone calling in MiXCR, and kept productive beta chains. Each entry merges the rows of one CDR3 protein and shows their most common DNA and genes. The sample yields about 540,000 distinct CDR3 sequences; around 36% were counted once. The ten largest clonotypes hold 4.5% to 7.5% of the sample. Material for sequencing was blood. These receptors were taken from a girl younger than 18 with multiple sclerosis.

The rearrangement uses TRBV5-1 and TRBJ2-6; tentatively, D is TRBD1 (5 bases). The germline gives CDR1 SGHRS, CDR2 YFSETQ. CDR3 length: 15 amino acids. Trimming left V 5 bases short and J 1 base short, with 10 bases between. The CDR3 loop is CASRPGQSGANVLTF. CDR3 DNA sequence: TGCGCCAGCAGGCCAGGGCAGTCTGGGGCCAACGTCCTGACTTTC.

The gene calls are TRBV24-1 and TRBJ2-1; tentative D call: TRBD1 (6 bases). Germline V CDR1 and CDR2: KGHDR, SFDVKD. The CDR3 has 11 residues. Trimming cost V 4 bases and J 14 bases, with 11 bases left between them. CDR3 protein: CATSEQGKEFF. CDR3 DNA sequence: TGTGCCACCAGTGAACAGGGTAAAGAGTTCTTC.

The chain joins TRBV20-1 to TRBJ2-7; 7 bases map to TRBD2. CDR3 length: 11 amino acids. CDR1 is DFQATT and CDR2 is SNEGSKA in the germline V gene (reference sequence). The V gene end was trimmed by 6 bases and the J gene end by 12 bases; junction bases not matched to a gene: 11. CDR3 protein: CSALESRGMYF. DNA of the CDR3: TGCAGTGCCCTAGAATCGCGGGGGATGTACTTC.

This clonotype was seen ten or more times. The CDR3 DNA is TGCAGCGTTGCGGAAGAGACCCAGTACTTC. Translation: CSVAEETQYF. This sequence joins TRBV29-1 and TRBJ2-5; D ambiguous. Trimming left V 4 bases short and J 3 bases short, with 3 bases between. This CDR3 has 10 residues. Germline-derived CDR1 and CDR2 are SQVTM and ANQGSEA.

There are a few counts of this clonotype. The junction departs from germline at one end; a sequencing error may be responsible. The chain couples TRBV29-1 to TRBJ2-7; no definite D call. The CDR3 extends over 13 amino acids. CDR1 SQVTM and CDR2 ANQGSEA come from the germline V gene. The CDR3 coding sequence is TGCAACGTTGTTTACGGCGAAACCTACGAGCAGTACTTC. Translated: CNVVYGETYEQYF.

This clonotype was observed a few times. The genes are TRBV12-3 or TRBV12-4 and TRBJ2-5; 7 nucleotides align to TRBD1. Trimming cost V 2 bases and J 0 bases; bases outside gene matches: 9. The CDR3 totals 17 residues. The CDR3 loop reads CASSLNLGGRYQETQYF. CDR3 bases: TGTGCCAGCAGTTTAAATCTAGGGGGCCGGTACCAAGAGACCCAGTACTTC.

The gene calls are TRBV7-2 and TRBJ2-5, with D possibly called TRBD1 or TRBD2 (5 bases each). The CDR3 has 15 amino acids. Between the trimmed V and J ends, which lost 5 bases and 1 base, there was a span of 14 bases. In germline, CDR1 is SGHTA, CDR2 FQGNSA. CDR3 nucleotides: TGTGCCAGCAGCCTGGGCTCGGGGCGCCAAGAGACCCAGTACTTC. Residues: CASSLGSGRQETQYF.

This chain connects TRBV6-1 to TRBJ2-3, with D possibly matching TRBD1 (5 bases). CDR3 size: 14 residues. Trimming took off 1 base at V and 8 bases at J, with 13 bases between the two ends. Looked up from germline, CDR1 is MNHNS and CDR2 is SASEGT. In DNA form, the CDR3 reads TGTGCCAGCAGTGAAGGGCGACAGCCCGCTACGCAGTATTTT. The encoded protein is CASSEGRQPATQYF.